These 32 T cell receptor beta chains were sequenced from one sample in a study of technical replicates of blood from a few donors. The data were produced by immunoSEQ multiplex PCR, yet TCRdb's version contains in-frame clones alone and is incomplete. The sample records tens of thousands of clones, more than 75% being singletons. Sequencing input: PBMCs. These receptors were taken from a human donor in good health. Some clones in this sample may be carry-over from other donors' samples.

V gene TRBV15 combines with J gene TRBJ2-7, with a tentative D call TRBD2 (5 bases). CDR1 LNHNV and CDR2 YYDKDF come from the germline V gene (reference sequence). The CDR3 totals 14 residues. V was clipped by 4 bases and J by 0 bases, with 10 bases between them. CDR3 nucleotides: TGTGCCACCAGCAAAATTAGCGACTCCTACGAGCAGTACTTC. Translation gives CATSKISDSYEQYF.

The chain combines TRBV6-6 with TRBJ2-1; the match to TRBD2 covers 11 bases. J gave up 5 bases and V 5 bases, and 8 bases lay outside the gene matches. The germline V gene has CDR1 MNHNY and CDR2 SVGAGI (reference sequence). The CDR3 extends over 16 amino acids. The CDR3 DNA reads as TGTGCCAGCAGTCCCGTTAGCGGGAGGGCCAACAATGAGCAGTTCTTC. It yields the protein CASSPVSGRANNEQFF.

The chain has TRBV5-5 and TRBJ1-1; D is perhaps TRBD1 (6 bases). V gave up 2 bases and J gave up 2 bases, with 10 bases separating them. The germline V gene encodes CDR1 SGHKS and CDR2 YYEKEE (reference sequence). This CDR3 region has 14 residues. In DNA form, the CDR3 reads TGTGCCAGCAGCTTCGGGACACGAAACACTGAAGCTTTCTTT. Amino acid sequence: CASSFGTRNTEAFF.

V is TRBV7-7 and J is TRBJ2-5; D unresolved. The CDR3 contains 13 residues. Trimming took off 5 bases at V and 1 base at J, with 8 bases between the two ends. Germline CDR1 is SSHAT and CDR2 is FNYEAQ (reference sequence). The CDR3 coding sequence is TGTGCCAGCAGCCCGCGTCTCCAAGAGACCCAGTACTTC. It codes for CASSPRLQETQYF.

V is TRBV29-1 and J is TRBJ2-1; TRBD2 matches 8 bases. Germline V lookup: CDR1 SQVTM, CDR2 ANQGSEA. V was clipped by 5 bases and J by 3 bases; unmatched bases: 9. The CDR3 has 15 amino acids. CDR3 amino acids: CSVPGGRGVYNEQFF. DNA of the CDR3: TGCAGCGTTCCAGGCGGGCGGGGGGTCTACAATGAGCAGTTCTTC.

This clone was found once. V and J are TRBV5-6 and TRBJ1-5, with D possibly TRBD1 on 6 matching bases. Per the germline V gene, CDR1 is SGHDT and CDR2 is YYEEEE. The ends were cut back, 4 bases at V and 1 base at J, with 15 bases in the middle. The CDR3 is 16 residues long. The CDR3: CASSRRQAISNQPQHF. The CDR3 region has the DNA TGTGCCAGCAGCCGACGACAGGCAATAAGCAATCAGCCCCAGCATTTT. Looking up the rest from reference TRBV5-6 and TRBJ1-5 gives the full variable domain: DAGVTQSPTHLIKTRGQQVTLRCSPKSGHDTVSWYQQALGQGPQFIFQYYEEEERQRGNFPDRFSGHQFPNYSSELNVNALLLGDSALYLCASSRRQAISNQPQHFGDGTRLSIL.

The chain employs TRBV7-6 and TRBJ2-2; a weak D match, TRBD1 (5 bases). With 5 bases removed from V and 4 bases from J, the gap between germline ends came to 11 bases. The length of the CDR3 is 14 residues. CDR1 SGHVS and CDR2 FNYEAQ come from the germline V gene. CDR3 region: CASSPRVLTGELFF. Written as DNA, the CDR3 is TGTGCCAGCAGCCCCAGGGTACTCACCGGGGAGCTGTTTTTT. The full variable domain, its missing parts supplied by reference TRBV7-6 and TRBJ2-2, is GAGVSQSPRYKVTKRGQDVALRCDPISGHVSLYWYRQALGQGPEFLTYFNYEAQQDKSGLPNDRFSAERPEGSISTLTIQRTEQRDSAMYRCASSPRVLTGELFFGEGSRLTVL.

The chain couples TRBV10-3 to TRBJ1-1; D may be TRBD1 (6 bases). V was cut by 11 bases and J by 4 bases, with 17 bases left in between. Germline lookup yields CDR1 ENHRY and CDR2 SYGVKD. This CDR3 is 13 amino acids long. CDR3 bases: TGTGCCGCGGGGCGGGGGCAGGGCACTGAAGCTTTCTTT. It encodes CAAGRGQGTEAFF.

This clone occurred a few times. The chain couples TRBV5-3 to TRBJ2-5; D gene ambiguous. TRBV5-3 is marked as an open reading frame, function uncertain. This CDR3 has 14 amino acids. Trimming stripped 0 bases from V and 5 bases from J, with 11 bases between. The CDR3 coding sequence is TGTGCCAGAAGCTTGGATGCCCTCGGGGAGACCCAGTACTTC. Protein sequence: CARSLDALGETQYF.

The chain is built from TRBV11-2 and TRBJ2-3; 7 positions agree with TRBD2. The CDR3 is 12 residues long. V lost 6 bases, J lost 14 bases, and 11 bases stayed unmatched. CDR1 is SGHAT, CDR2 FQNNGV, per germline. CDR3 amino acids: CASSISGREPYF. DNA for the CDR3: TGTGCCAGCAGTATATCGGGGCGGGAGCCGTATTTT.

The rearrangement uses TRBV9 and TRBJ2-1; 13 nucleotides align to TRBD2. The junction had 5 bases not matched to a gene; V was cut back by 0 bases and J by 8 bases. CDR3 size: 16 residues. The germline CDR1 and CDR2 sequences are SGDLS and YYNGEE. The CDR3 region has the DNA TGTGCCAGCAGCGTAGGACGGACTAGCGGGAGCGATGAGCAGTTCTTC. Its protein product is CASSVGRTSGSDEQFF.

This sequence joins TRBV5-6 and TRBJ1-2; TRBD1 is a possible D gene (6 bases). This CDR3 comprises 15 residues. Trimming removed 0 bases at V and 6 bases at J, with 15 bases between. In germline, CDR1 is SGHDT, CDR2 YYEEEE. The CDR3 bases are TGTGCCAGCAGCTTGGCGGGGGGGCTCACGCATGGCTACACCTTC. Translating it yields CASSLAGGLTHGYTF.

V usage is TRBV4-3 and J usage is TRBJ1-4, with TRBD1 as a possible D gene (6 bases). The CDR3 runs to 14 residues. Germline-derived CDR1 and CDR2 are LGHNA and YSLEER. V lost 3 bases, J lost 4 bases, and 9 bases lay in between. CDR3 coding DNA: TGCGCCAGCAGCCAGGACAGAAATAATGAAAAACTGTTTTTT. This sequence encodes CASSQDRNNEKLFF.

V usage is TRBV9 and J usage is TRBJ2-1, with D possibly matching TRBD1 (6 bases). Trimming removed 4 bases from V and 4 bases from J, with 18 bases in between. The V gene's germline CDR1 is SGDLS and CDR2 YYNGEE. The CDR3 covers 16 residues. As DNA, the CDR3 is TGTGCCAGCAGCTCCACTTGGACAGCCTCATACAATGAGCAGTTCTTC. It codes for CASSSTWTASYNEQFF.

This chain links TRBV25-1 with TRBJ2-3; 9 bases line up with TRBD2. Unmatched junction bases numbered 5, after V lost 3 bases and J lost 1 base. The CDR3 sequence is 16 residues long. CDR1 is MGHDK and CDR2 is SYGVNS in the germline V gene. The CDR3 is CASSEGTSSRTDTQYF. As DNA, the CDR3 is TGTGCCAGCAGTGAGGGGACTAGCAGCCGCACAGATACGCAGTATTTT.

The count of this clone is one. The CDR3: CASSSEGSGNTIYF. The CDR3 DNA reads as TGCGCCAGCAGCTCGGAGGGATCCGGAAACACCATATATTTT. V gene TRBV5-1 combines with J gene TRBJ1-3; D call uncertain. Germline CDR1 reads SGHRS; CDR2 reads YFSETQ. Trimming stripped 3 bases from V and 4 bases from J, with 11 bases between. The CDR3 runs 14 residues.

This chain uses TRBV5-4 with TRBJ2-7; D possibly corresponds to TRBD1 (6 bases). Between the trimmed V and J ends, which lost 3 bases and 7 bases, there was a span of 14 bases. This CDR3 region has 13 residues. Germline CDR1 SGHNT, CDR2 YYREEE (reference sequence). The CDR3 is CASSSTGVGEQYF. DNA for the CDR3: TGTGCCAGCAGCTCGACAGGAGTAGGAGAGCAGTACTTC.

The chain recombines TRBV18 with TRBJ1-2; D perhaps matches TRBD1 (6 bases). Germline assignment: CDR1 KGHSH and CDR2 LQKENI. Trimming stripped 3 bases from V and 8 bases from J, with 16 bases between. The CDR3 covers 14 residues. CDR3 loop: CASSPADSLGGYTF. As DNA, the CDR3 is TGTGCCAGCTCACCCGCGGACAGTTTAGGGGGCTACACCTTC.

This clone was observed a single time. J is TRBJ1-1 and V is TRBV5-1; TRBD1 might be the D (5 bases). Germline-derived CDR1 and CDR2 are SGHRS and YFSETQ. V was shortened by 0 bases and J by 7 bases, with 10 bases between the two germline ends. There are 13 residues in the CDR3. The DNA of the CDR3 is TGCGCCAGCAGCTTGGGGGTGACAGTTGAAGCTTTCTTT. Translating gives CASSLGVTVEAFF.

This sequence joins TRBV6-5 and TRBJ2-1, with D tentatively TRBD2 (5 bases). V dropped 1 base and J dropped 5 bases, with 9 bases sitting between them. Germline CDR1 reads MNHEY; CDR2 reads SVGAGI. The CDR3 is 14 residues long. CDR3 loop: CASSYLLDDNEQFF. In DNA form, the CDR3 reads TGTGCCAGCAGTTACTTACTAGATGACAATGAGCAGTTCTTC.

This chain links TRBV12-5 with TRBJ2-7; TRBD1 aligns across 11 bases. Germline CDR1 is LGHNT and CDR2 is FRNRAP. V lost 1 base and J lost 6; bases outside the gene matches: 2. This CDR3 has 14 residues. CDR3 bases: TGTGCTAGTGGTTTGGCCGGGACAGGGGGCGAGCAGTACTTC. Protein product: CASGLAGTGGEQYF.

V gene TRBV5-1 combines with J gene TRBJ2-3; a possible D gene is TRBD2 (5 bases). Between the trimmed V and J ends, which lost 4 bases and 2 bases, there was a span of 8 bases. Germline lookup yields CDR1 SGHRS and CDR2 YFSETQ. The CDR3 contains 13 residues. CDR3: CASSRGLTDTQYF. The CDR3 DNA is TGCGCCAGCAGCCGCGGACTCACAGATACGCAGTATTTT.

The V gene is TRBV7-7, the J gene TRBJ2-5, with 9 bases lining up with TRBD2. The CDR3 runs to 15 residues. V lost 5 bases and J lost 5; bases outside the gene matches: 9. The V gene's germline CDR1 is SSHAT and CDR2 FNYEAQ (reference sequence). The CDR3, as DNA: TGTGCCAGCAGCGTGGCGGGGGGGCTCGGGGAGACCCAGTACTTC. It translates to CASSVAGGLGETQYF.

Only one count was recorded for this clone. The chain employs TRBV5-5 and TRBJ1-5; D call uncertain. The CDR3 contains 14 residues. Germline CDR1 reads SGHKS; CDR2 reads YYEKEE (reference sequence). Between the trimmed V and J ends, which lost 2 bases and 4 bases, there was a span of 10 bases. The DNA of the CDR3 is TGTGCCAGCAGCTTAGCGTCGATGAATCAGCCCCAGCATTTT. Translating it yields CASSLASMNQPQHF. Filled out from reference TRBV5-5 and TRBJ1-5, the complete variable domain reads DAGVTQSPTHLIKTRGQQVTLRCSPISGHKSVSWYQQVLGQGPQFIFQYYEKEERGRGNFPDRFSARQFPNYSSELNVNALLLGDSALYLCASSLASMNQPQHFGDGTRLSIL.

This clone was counted a few times. This chain uses TRBV4-3 with TRBJ1-1, with 9 bases lining up with TRBD1. CDR1 is LGHNA and CDR2 is YSLEER in the germline V gene. Germline trimming cut 3 bases from V and 2 bases from J; bases unmatched to any gene: 4. The CDR3 consists of 15 residues. CDR3 protein: CASSQGQGLNTEAFF. CDR3 coding DNA: TGCGCCAGCAGCCAGGGACAGGGATTAAACACTGAAGCTTTCTTT.

V gene TRBV9 combines with J gene TRBJ2-3, with 11 nucleotides matching TRBD2. Germline CDR1 SGDLS, CDR2 YYNGEE. The CDR3 runs 17 residues. J lost 6 bases, V lost 6 bases, and 15 bases had no gene match. For the CDR3, the DNA is TGTGCCAGCACCCCATTTGTTAGCGGGGGGGCCAGTGATACGCAGTATTTT. It encodes CASTPFVSGGASDTQYF.

V and J are TRBV7-9 and TRBJ1-4; D is possibly TRBD1 (6 bases). Trimming removed 5 bases from V and 4 bases from J, with 14 bases in between. The germline CDR1 and CDR2 sequences are SEHNR and FQNEAQ (reference sequence). The CDR3 is 15 amino acids. CDR3 sequence reads: CASSGLRGYNEKLFF. DNA of the CDR3: TGTGCCAGCAGCGGATTAAGGGGGTATAATGAAAAACTGTTTTTT.

The chain has TRBV5-1 and TRBJ2-2; D is perhaps TRBD2 (6 bases). Trimming shortened V by 3 bases and J by 9 bases, and 9 bases separated the two germline ends. This CDR3 is 12 amino acids long. CDR1 SGHRS and CDR2 YFSETQ come from the germline V gene. Written as DNA, the CDR3 is TGCGCCAGCAGCTATGGACTACGGGAGCTGTTTTTT. Residues: CASSYGLRELFF. The variable domain in full, completed from reference TRBV5-1 and TRBJ2-2, reads KAGVTQTPRYLIKTRGQQVTLSCSPISGHRSVSWYQQTPGQGLQFLFEYFSETQRNKGNFPGRFSGRQFSNSRSEMNVSTLELGDSALYLCASSYGLRELFFGEGSRLTVL.

J is TRBJ2-3 and V is TRBV6-5; 10 bases align to TRBD2. CDR1 MNHEY and CDR2 SVGAGI come from the germline V gene. The V and J ends lost 5 bases and 3 bases, in that order; junction bases with no gene match: 5. The CDR3 extends over 15 amino acids. Here the CDR3 DNA reads TGTGCCAGCAGTGCTAGCGGGAGCTCAACAGATACGCAGTATTTT. The encoded protein is CASSASGSSTDTQYF.

The chain links TRBV6-1 to TRBJ2-1, with 7 bases matching TRBD1. CDR3 length: 13 residues. Germline values: CDR1 MNHNS, CDR2 SASEGT. V dropped 6 bases and J dropped 4; count of bases not matched to a gene: 3. CDR3 amino acids: CASSLQGYNEQFF. CDR3 nucleotides: TGTGCCAGCAGCCTACAGGGGTACAATGAGCAGTTCTTC.

V is TRBV15 and J is TRBJ2-1; 8 bases fit TRBD2. Trimming took 2 bases from V and 6 from J; bases not matched to a gene: 12. The CDR3 spans 17 residues. Looked up from germline, CDR1 is LNHNV and CDR2 is YYDKDF (reference sequence). The CDR3 DNA sequence: TGTGCCACCAGCAGACCTATTCTAGCGGGTGTGTTCAATGAGCAGTTCTTC. This sequence encodes CATSRPILAGVFNEQFF.

Turning to this clone: Its ends do not fully match the called genes, so a read error is possible. The gene calls are TRBV18 and TRBJ2-1; 11 bases match TRBD1. This CDR3 has 13 residues. The germline gives CDR1 KGHSH, CDR2 LQKENI. The CDR3 loop is CASSPRDRGEAVF. The CDR3 coding sequence is TGTGCCAGCTCACCACGGGACAGGGGGGAAGCTGTCTTC.